These T cell receptor beta chains were read from a single sample in a study of blood T cells in healthy people across ages. TCRdb re-derived calls from the 5' RACE reads in MiXCR, one entry per CDR3 protein. The sample has around 1,900,000 distinct CDR3 sequences, approximately 40% seen once. The specimen was blood. These receptors were taken from a human donor in good health. Both conserved end residues are part of each CDR3. D genes are given only for firm matches. Rows give clone size only sometimes, using once, few, many, or a class for an expanded clone.

size: few
J: TRBJ2-5
D: -
V: TRBV14
CDR3: CASNPGPGRGETQYF
DNA: TGTGCCAGCAACCCGGGACCCGGGCGCGGGGAGACCCAGTACTTC

size: -
J: TRBJ2-1
D: TRBD2
V: TRBV24-1
CDR3: CATSDPTSGVYNEQFF
DNA: TGTGCCACCAGTGACCCCACTAGCGGGGTGTACAATGAGCAGTTCTTC

size: -
J: TRBJ2-3
D: TRBD2
V: TRBV7-2
CDR3: CASSPLTSGARTDTQYF
DNA: TGTGCCAGCAGCCCCCTGACTAGCGGGGCCCGCACAGATACGCAGTATTTT

size: -
J: TRBJ2-7
D: -
V: TRBV21-1
CDR3: CASSKAEGAGNEQYF
DNA: TGTGCCAGCAGCAAAGCTGAGGGGGCAGGCAACGAGCAGTACTTC

size: -
J: TRBJ2-2
D: -
V: TRBV20-1
CDR3: CSARPPTVMPNTGEPFF
DNA: TGCAGTGCTAGACCGCCGACAGTTATGCCGAACACCGGGGAGCCGTTTTTT

size: once
J: TRBJ1-4
D: -
V: TRBV4-3
CDR3: CASSQVWTDNEKLFF
DNA: TGCGCCAGCAGCCAGGTCTGGACAGATAATGAAAAACTGTTTTTT

size: few
J: TRBJ1-2
D: -
V: TRBV12-3/TRBV12-4
CDR3: CASTSRGEWDGYTF
DNA: TGTGCCAGCACCTCAAGAGGGGAATGGGATGGCTACACCTTC

size: -
J: TRBJ2-7
D: -
V: TRBV5-1
CDR3: CASSLGQPYYEQYF
DNA: TGCGCCAGCAGCTTGGGACAACCATACTACGAGCAGTACTTC

size: -
J: TRBJ1-2
D: -
V: TRBV29-1
CDR3: CSVGAEKNYGYTF
DNA: TGCAGCGTTGGGGCAGAGAAAAACTATGGCTACACCTTC

size: -
J: TRBJ1-4
D: -
V: TRBV28
CDR3: CASSLSQGTQKLFF
DNA: TGTGCCAGCAGTTTAAGTCAAGGGACGCAAAAACTGTTTTTT

size: few
J: TRBJ2-1
D: -
V: TRBV12-3/TRBV12-4
CDR3: CATLTSGARSNEQFF
DNA: TGTGCCACCCTAACCTCAGGGGCGCGAAGCAATGAGCAGTTCTTC

size: once
J: TRBJ1-5
D: TRBD1
V: TRBV6-5
CDR3: CASRLTGGDQPQHF
DNA: TGTGCCAGCAGGCTGACAGGGGGAGACCAGCCCCAGCATTTT

size: -
J: TRBJ1-5
D: -
V: TRBV6-5
CDR3: CASRHGLGQPQHF
DNA: TGTGCCAGCAGGCACGGGTTGGGGCAGCCCCAGCATTTT

size: -
J: TRBJ2-4
D: TRBD2
V: TRBV14
CDR3: CASSQGLARSAQYF
DNA: TGTGCCAGCAGCCAAGGACTAGCTCGCAGCGCGCAGTACTTC

size: few
J: TRBJ1-1
D: -
V: TRBV6-6
CDR3: CASGANTEAFF
DNA: TGTGCCAGCGGGGCGAACACTGAAGCTTTCTTT

size: -
J: TRBJ2-1
D: TRBD1
V: TRBV6-5
CDR3: CASSYEGQGYSYNEQFF
DNA: TGTGCCAGCAGTTACGAAGGACAGGGGTACAGCTACAATGAGCAGTTCTTC

size: many
J: TRBJ2-1
D: -
V: TRBV11-2
CDR3: CASRLSSGGRNEQFF
DNA: TGTGCCAGCAGGCTCAGTTCAGGGGGGAGGAATGAGCAGTTCTTC

size: once
J: TRBJ2-3
D: -
V: TRBV20-1
CDR3: CSVPRGSTDTQYF
DNA: TGCAGTGTCCCCCGGGGGAGCACAGATACGCAGTATTTT

size: -
J: TRBJ2-3
D: TRBD2
V: TRBV4-3
CDR3: CASSRTSGDLTDTQYF
DNA: TGCGCCAGCAGTCGGACTAGCGGGGACCTCACAGATACGCAGTATTTT

size: few
J: TRBJ1-1
D: TRBD1
V: TRBV15
CDR3: CATNRGMGNTEAFF
DNA: TGTGCCACCAACAGGGGGATGGGAAACACTGAAGCTTTCTTT

size: -
J: TRBJ2-5
D: TRBD2
V: TRBV5-1
CDR3: CASSLDAAGGRETQYF
DNA: TGCGCCAGCAGCTTGGATGCAGCGGGGGGGCGAGAGACCCAGTACTTC

size: -
J: TRBJ2-1
D: -
V: TRBV28
CDR3: CASSLQTSYQFF
DNA: TGTGCCAGCAGTTTACAGACTTCTTACCAGTTCTTC

size: few
J: TRBJ2-5
D: -
V: TRBV20-1
CDR3: CSARDLWRADPRGETQYF
DNA: TGCAGTGCTAGAGATTTATGGAGGGCCGACCCTCGCGGGGAGACCCAGTACTTC

size: -
J: TRBJ1-5
D: TRBD1
V: TRBV11-2
CDR3: CASSPHVSGQGSGKHRQPQHF
DNA: TGTGCCAGCAGCCCGCACGTCTCGGGACAGGGAAGCGGTAAGCATCGGCAGCCCCAGCATTTT

size: -
J: TRBJ2-7
D: TRBD1
V: TRBV4-2
CDR3: CASSQRVQGADEQYF
DNA: TGTGCCAGCAGCCAACGGGTCCAGGGGGCAGACGAGCAGTACTTC

size: few
J: TRBJ1-1
D: -
V: TRBV29-1
CDR3: CSWESPNTEAFF
DNA: TGCAGCTGGGAGTCTCCGAACACTGAAGCTTTCTTT

size: -
J: TRBJ1-4
D: -
V: TRBV5-1
CDR3: CASSPKQNNEKLFF
DNA: TGCGCCAGCAGCCCTAAACAGAATAATGAAAAACTGTTTTTT